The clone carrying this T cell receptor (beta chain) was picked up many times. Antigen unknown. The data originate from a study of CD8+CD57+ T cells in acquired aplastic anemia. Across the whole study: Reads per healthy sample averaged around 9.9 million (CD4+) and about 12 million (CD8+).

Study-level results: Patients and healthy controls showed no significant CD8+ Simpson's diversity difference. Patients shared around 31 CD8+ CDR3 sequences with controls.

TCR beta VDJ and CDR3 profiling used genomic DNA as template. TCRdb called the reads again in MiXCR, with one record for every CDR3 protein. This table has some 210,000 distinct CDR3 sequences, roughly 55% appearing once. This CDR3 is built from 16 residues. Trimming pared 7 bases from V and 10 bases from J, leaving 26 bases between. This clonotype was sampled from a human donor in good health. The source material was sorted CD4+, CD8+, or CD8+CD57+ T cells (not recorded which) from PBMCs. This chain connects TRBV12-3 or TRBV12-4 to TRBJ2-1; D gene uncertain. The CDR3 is CASTPPPPLMVTEQFF. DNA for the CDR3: TGTGCCAGCACCCCCCCGCCGCCGTTGATGGTTACGGAGCAGTTCTTC.